The T cell receptor beta chain described here comes from a study of neoadjuvant anti-PD-1 for oral cavity cancer. Study context: Nivolumab at 3 mg/kg was mostly given biweekly, three to four doses, pre-surgery.

Germline V gene sequence: CDR1 SGHDT, CDR2 YYEEEE. This CDR3 has 14 residues. V was clipped by 1 base and J by 3 bases, with 10 bases between them. Some clones are missing from TCRdb's copy, which holds only in-frame ones; the method was immunoSEQ multiplex PCR. The table has around 14,000 clones, 75% seen once. Time point given: after neoadjuvant nivolumab, at surgical resection. The V and J genes are TRBV5-6 and TRBJ1-2; D gene unclear. The sequence was collected from a person between 35 and 79 years old with oral cavity squamous cell carcinoma. This material consisted of PBMCs, taken after nivolumab (anti-PD-1) treatment. The CDR3: CASSLPTSHYGYTF. DNA of the CDR3: TGTGCCAGCAGCTTGCCGACTTCCCACTATGGCTACACCTTC.